This record covers a single TCR beta chain. The sample originates from a study of blood T cell repertoires in COVID-19. The wider study: Donors in the United States, Italy and Spain gave samples during acute or convalescent COVID-19. The analysed material was cDNA or gDNA that came from T cells, B-cell-depleted T cells, or PBMCs.

CDR1 and CDR2 (germline): LGHDT, YNNKEL (reference sequence). This CDR3 has 14 residues. V dropped 4 bases and J dropped 4; count of bases not matched to a gene: 7. Under the authors' procedure: Reference gene primer amplification in the assay estimated nucleated cell counts. TCRdb keeps only in-frame clones here, not all; method: immunoSEQ multiplex PCR. V, J and clone size are taken as reported in that table, and D and trimming were inferred from the DNA itself. The sample contains about 150,000 clones, more than 80% of which appear only once. Source material: peripheral blood. The chain links TRBV3-1 (or the pseudogene TRBV3-2) to TRBJ2-7; 7 nucleotides line up with TRBD2. The sequence was obtained from a woman aged 40 to 55 with acute or convalescent COVID-19. The CDR3, as DNA: TGTGCCAGCAGCCCCGGGACTACCCGATACGAGCAGTACTTC. The encoded protein is CASSPGTTRYEQYF.